What follows are 5 T cell receptor beta chains derived from one specimen sequenced in a study of blood T cells in healthy people across ages. Using a J-beta primer mix together with a sample-barcoded 5' primer, a second PCR was run for about 6 to 12 cycles. TCRdb reanalysed the 5' RACE reads using MiXCR and keeps one entry per CDR3 protein. The table records around 780,000 distinct CDR3 sequences, roughly 25% of them present only once. These data are also associated with another study on T cells of mothers and their children.

The material sequenced was blood. The receptor source for this set is a boy aged 5-17 years in good health.

The chain combines TRBV5-1 with TRBJ2-7, with 9 bases fitting TRBD2. V trimming: 2 bases; J trimming: 2 bases; junction bases outside the gene matches: 11. This CDR3 region has 17 residues. Germline V gene data show CDR1 as SGHRS and CDR2 as YFSETQ. For the CDR3, the DNA is TGCGCCAGCAGCTTTAATCTAGCGGGACTCAGCGCCTACGAGCAGTACTTC. Protein: CASSFNLAGLSAYEQYF.

This chain links TRBV12-3 or TRBV12-4 with TRBJ2-3; perhaps TRBD1 as D (6 bases). There are 13 residues in the CDR3. Trimming took 7 bases from V and 2 from J, leaving 10 bases between them. The DNA for the CDR3 is TGTGCCAGCACGAGGACAGTCACAGATACGCAGTATTTT. The encoded protein is CASTRTVTDTQYF.

This chain joins TRBV29-1 and TRBJ2-1; a weak D match, TRBD1 (6 bases). CDR3 length: 13 residues. The germline V gene encodes CDR1 SQVTM and CDR2 ANQGSEA. V gave up 7 bases and J gave up 0 bases, with 10 bases separating them. The CDR3 nucleotides read TGCAGCGCTGACAGGAGCTCCTACAATGAGCAGTTCTTC. Its translation: CSADRSSYNEQFF.

The chain carries TRBV12-3 or TRBV12-4 and TRBJ1-2; D gene unclear. V dropped 6 bases and J dropped 4 bases, with 12 bases sitting between them. The CDR3 loop spans 13 amino acids. CDR3: CASRTHQVYGYTF. Here the CDR3 DNA reads TGTGCCAGCAGAACCCATCAGGTCTATGGCTACACCTTC.

This clonotype was seen more than once but under ten times. The chain employs TRBV10-3 and TRBJ2-7; D gene uncertain. The CDR3 length is 15 residues. Trimming took 3 bases from V and 4 from J, leaving 16 bases between them. The germline gives CDR1 ENHRY, CDR2 SYGVKD. The DNA for the CDR3 is TGTGCCATCAGTGATCATTCAGAGAGGCGTTACGAGCAGTACTTC. The encoded protein is CAISDHSERRYEQYF.